The 4 T cell receptor beta chains reported below all come from one sample, sequenced in a study of shared clonotypes between healthy human individuals. Naive CD8 cells, CD45RO-negative and positively selected for CCR7, excluded terminally differentiated effector memory CD45RA+ cells. Libraries were prepared by immunoSEQ multiplex PCR; TCRdb keeps only in-frame clonotypes and omits some of them. The sample shows nearly 2 million clones, approximately 95% of them seen only once. The source material was naive CD8+ T cells sorted from blood. All receptors come from a man between 18 and 35 years old in good health.

This chain joins TRBV4-1 and TRBJ2-7; 8 bases are a match to TRBD1. This CDR3 is built from 14 residues. Germline values: CDR1 MGHRA, CDR2 YSYEKL. Losses at the gene ends were 3 bases for V and 3 bases for J; bases not matched to a gene: 4. DNA for the CDR3: TGCGCCAGCAGCCAGGACAGGGTTAACTACGAGCAGTACTTC. Encoded protein: CASSQDRVNYEQYF.

The chain employs TRBV9 and TRBJ1-3; the D is unclear. V gave up 3 bases and J gave up 0 bases, with 4 bases separating them. Germline V gene sequence: CDR1 SGDLS, CDR2 YYNGEE. The CDR3 is 13 residues long. The CDR3 DNA is TGTGCCAGCAGCGCCGGCTCTGGAAACACCATATATTTT. Amino acids: CASSAGSGNTIYF.

This clone was detected only once. V and J are TRBV7-9 and TRBJ1-1; D is uncertain. Germline CDR1 is SEHNR and CDR2 is FQNEAQ (reference sequence). The CDR3 loop spans 13 amino acids. V was pared by 2 bases and J by 6 bases, with 10 bases between. This chain's CDR3 is CASSLIPGPEAFF. The CDR3, as DNA: TGTGCCAGCAGCTTAATTCCGGGCCCTGAAGCTTTCTTT.

The chain is built from TRBV11-2 and TRBJ2-3; the match to TRBD2 covers 9 bases. Unmatched junction bases numbered 11, after V lost 1 base and J lost 6 bases. In germline, CDR1 is SGHAT, CDR2 FQNNGV. This CDR3 comprises 17 residues. CDR3 loop: CASSLGLGGGATDTQYF. In nucleotides, the CDR3 is TGTGCCAGCAGCTTAGGTCTAGGCGGGGGGGCCACGGATACGCAGTATTTT.